This TCR beta chain was documented in a study of blood T cell repertoires in COVID-19. The CDR3 is 15 residues long. The ends lost 8 bases at V and 4 bases at J; junction bases unmatched: 12. Germline-derived CDR1 and CDR2 are MRHNA and SNTAGT. Libraries were prepared by immunoSEQ multiplex PCR; TCRdb keeps only in-frame clonotypes and omits some of them. The table has under 350,000 clones, around nine tenths seen once. The rearrangement uses TRBV6-4 and TRBJ2-3; 7 bases align to TRBD2. The sequence was collected from a woman under 30 who had recovered from COVID-19. Sequenced input: PBMCs or T cells enriched from blood (not recorded which). CDR3 nucleotide sequence: TGTGCCAGCCGAAGGACTAGATCCATCGCAGATACGCAGTATTTT. This encodes CASRRTRSIADTQYF.